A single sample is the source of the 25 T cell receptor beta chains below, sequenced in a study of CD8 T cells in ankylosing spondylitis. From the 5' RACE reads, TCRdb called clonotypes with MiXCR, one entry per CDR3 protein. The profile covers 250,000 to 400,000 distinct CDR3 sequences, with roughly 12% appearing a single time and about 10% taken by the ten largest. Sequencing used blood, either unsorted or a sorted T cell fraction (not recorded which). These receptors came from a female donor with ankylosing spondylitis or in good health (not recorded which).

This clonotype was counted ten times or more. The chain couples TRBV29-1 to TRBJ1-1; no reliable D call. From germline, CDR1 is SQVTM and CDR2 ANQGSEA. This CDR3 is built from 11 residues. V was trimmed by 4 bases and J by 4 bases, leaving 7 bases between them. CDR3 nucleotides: TGCAGCGTTGCTCGCATCACTGAAGCTTTCTTT. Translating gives CSVARITEAFF.

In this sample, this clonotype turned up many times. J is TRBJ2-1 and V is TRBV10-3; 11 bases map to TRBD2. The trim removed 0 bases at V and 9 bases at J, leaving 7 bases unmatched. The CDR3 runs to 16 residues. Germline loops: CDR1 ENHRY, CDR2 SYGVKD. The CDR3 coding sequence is TGTGCCATCAGTGAGTCGCGTAGCGGGAGGGCCGCTGAGCAGTTCTTC. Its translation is CAISESRSGRAAEQFF.

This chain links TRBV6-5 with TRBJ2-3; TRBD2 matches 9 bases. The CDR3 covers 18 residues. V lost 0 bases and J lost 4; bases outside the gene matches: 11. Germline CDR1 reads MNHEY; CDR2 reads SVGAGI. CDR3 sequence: CASSYSPASGISADTQYF. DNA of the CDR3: TGTGCCAGCAGTTACTCTCCGGCTAGCGGGATCAGTGCAGATACGCAGTATTTT.

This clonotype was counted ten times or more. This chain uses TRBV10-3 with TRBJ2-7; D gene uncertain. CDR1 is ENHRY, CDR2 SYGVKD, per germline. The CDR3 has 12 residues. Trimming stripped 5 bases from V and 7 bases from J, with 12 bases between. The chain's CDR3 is CAISSVAWEQYF. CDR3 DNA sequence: TGTGCCATCAGTTCCGTTGCCTGGGAGCAGTACTTC.

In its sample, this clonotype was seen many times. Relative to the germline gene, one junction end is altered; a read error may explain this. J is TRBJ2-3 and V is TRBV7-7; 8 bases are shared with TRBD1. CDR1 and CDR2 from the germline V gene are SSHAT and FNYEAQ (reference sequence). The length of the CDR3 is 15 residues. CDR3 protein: CASSLGTGSTDTQYF. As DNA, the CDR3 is TGTGCTAGCAGCCTCGGGACAGGTTCCACAGATACGCAGTATTTT.

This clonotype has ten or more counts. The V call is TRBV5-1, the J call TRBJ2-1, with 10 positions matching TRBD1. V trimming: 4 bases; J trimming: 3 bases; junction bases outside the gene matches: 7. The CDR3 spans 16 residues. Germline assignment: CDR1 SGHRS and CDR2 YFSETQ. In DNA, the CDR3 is TGCGCCAGCAGCACTAAGACAGGGGGCAACTACAATGAGCAGTTCTTC. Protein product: CASSTKTGGNYNEQFF.

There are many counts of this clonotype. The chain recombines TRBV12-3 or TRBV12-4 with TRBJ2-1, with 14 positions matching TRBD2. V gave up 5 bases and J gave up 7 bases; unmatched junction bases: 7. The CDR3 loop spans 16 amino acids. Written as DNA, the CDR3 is TGTGCCAGCAGTCCCGGGACTAGCGGGAGCACGAATGAGCAGTTCTTC. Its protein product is CASSPGTSGSTNEQFF.

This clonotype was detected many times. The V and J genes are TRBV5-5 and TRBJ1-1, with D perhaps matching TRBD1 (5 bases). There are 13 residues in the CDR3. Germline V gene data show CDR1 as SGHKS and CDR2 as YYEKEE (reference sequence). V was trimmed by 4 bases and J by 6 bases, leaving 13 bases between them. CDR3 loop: CASSPPGGAEAFF. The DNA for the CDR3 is TGTGCCAGCAGCCCCCCCGGGGGAGCTGAAGCTTTCTTT.

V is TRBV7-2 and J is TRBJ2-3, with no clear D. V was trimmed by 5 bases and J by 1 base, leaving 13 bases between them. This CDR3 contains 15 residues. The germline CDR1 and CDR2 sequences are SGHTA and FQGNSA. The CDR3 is CASSLGPPGTDTQYF. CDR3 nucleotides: TGTGCCAGCAGCCTCGGACCACCGGGCACAGATACGCAGTATTTT.

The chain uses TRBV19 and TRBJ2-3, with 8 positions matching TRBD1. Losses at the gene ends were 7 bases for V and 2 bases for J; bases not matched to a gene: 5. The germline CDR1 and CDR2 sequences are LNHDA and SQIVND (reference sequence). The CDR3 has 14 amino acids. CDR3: CASNKDRATDTQYF. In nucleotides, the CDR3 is TGTGCCAGTAACAAGGACAGGGCCACAGATACGCAGTATTTT.

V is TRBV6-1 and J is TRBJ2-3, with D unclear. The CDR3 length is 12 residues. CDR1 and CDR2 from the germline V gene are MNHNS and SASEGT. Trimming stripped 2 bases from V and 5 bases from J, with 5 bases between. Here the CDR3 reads CASSEIKDTQYF. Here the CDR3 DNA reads TGTGCCAGCAGTGAAATCAAAGATACGCAGTATTTT.

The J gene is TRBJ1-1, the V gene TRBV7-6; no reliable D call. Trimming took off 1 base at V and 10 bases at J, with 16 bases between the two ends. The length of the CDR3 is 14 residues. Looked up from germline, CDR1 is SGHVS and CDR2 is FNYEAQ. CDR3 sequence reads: CASSLVGGGPAAFF. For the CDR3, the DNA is TGTGCCAGCAGCTTAGTGGGCGGAGGGCCAGCAGCTTTCTTT.

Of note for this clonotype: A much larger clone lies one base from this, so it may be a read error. As DNA, the CDR3 is TGTGCCACCAAGGCGGCGAGGGGAATCTATGAGCAGTTCTTC. Protein product: CATKAARGIYEQFF. This chain links TRBV10-3 with TRBJ2-1; D may be TRBD1 or TRBD2 (5 bases each). Germline CDR1 is ENHRY and CDR2 is SYGVKD. This CDR3 has 14 residues. V was shortened by 10 bases and J by 8 bases, with 21 bases between the two germline ends.

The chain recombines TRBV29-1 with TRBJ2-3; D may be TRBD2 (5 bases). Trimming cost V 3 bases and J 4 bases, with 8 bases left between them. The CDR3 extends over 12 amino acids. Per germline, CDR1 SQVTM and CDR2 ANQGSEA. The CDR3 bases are TGCAGCGTTGACGGGGTGGCAGATACGCAGTATTTT. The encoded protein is CSVDGVADTQYF.

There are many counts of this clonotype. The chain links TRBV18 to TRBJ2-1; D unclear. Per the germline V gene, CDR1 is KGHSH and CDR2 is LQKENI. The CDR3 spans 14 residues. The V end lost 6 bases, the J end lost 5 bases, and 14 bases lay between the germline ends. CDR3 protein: CASSPRHGDNEQFF. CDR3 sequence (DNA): TGTGCCAGCTCGCCTAGACACGGAGACAATGAGCAGTTCTTC.

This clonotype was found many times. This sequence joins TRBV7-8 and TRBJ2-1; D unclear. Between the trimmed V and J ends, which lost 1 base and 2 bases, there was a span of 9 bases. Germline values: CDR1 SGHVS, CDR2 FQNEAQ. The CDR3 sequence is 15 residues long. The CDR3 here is CASSLGRTTYNEQFF. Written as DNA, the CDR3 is TGTGCCAGCAGCTTAGGAAGGACGACCTACAATGAGCAGTTCTTC.

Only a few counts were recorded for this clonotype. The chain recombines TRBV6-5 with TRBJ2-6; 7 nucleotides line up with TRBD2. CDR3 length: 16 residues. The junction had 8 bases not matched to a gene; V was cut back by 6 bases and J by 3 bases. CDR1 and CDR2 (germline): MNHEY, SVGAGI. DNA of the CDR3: TGTGCCAGCAGATTAAGGGGAGGGTTTGGGGCCAACGTCCTGACTTTC. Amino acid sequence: CASRLRGGFGANVLTF.

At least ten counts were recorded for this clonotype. The CDR3 here is CASSLGTSGVYEQYF. CDR3 bases: TGTGCCAGCAGTTTAGGGACTAGCGGGGTCTACGAGCAGTACTTC. This sequence joins TRBV12-3 or TRBV12-4 and TRBJ2-7, with 12 bases that match TRBD2. The CDR3 has 15 amino acids. V lost 1 base to trimming and J lost 3 bases; unmatched junction nucleotides: 1.

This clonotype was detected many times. In DNA, the CDR3 is TGTGCCAGCAGCTTTAGTACGGGCGGGAGGCCCCTTGAGCAGTTCTTC. It encodes CASSFSTGGRPLEQFF. This sequence joins TRBV11-3 and TRBJ2-1; 8 nucleotides agree with TRBD2. The CDR3 runs 16 residues. Germline CDR1 SGHNT, CDR2 YENEEA. Losses at the gene ends were 3 bases for V and 9 bases for J; bases not matched to a gene: 13.

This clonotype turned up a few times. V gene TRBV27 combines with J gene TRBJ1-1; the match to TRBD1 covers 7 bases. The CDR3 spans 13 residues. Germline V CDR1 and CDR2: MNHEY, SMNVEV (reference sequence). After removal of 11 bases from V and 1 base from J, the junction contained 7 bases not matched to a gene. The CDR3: CAPRGQRNTEAFF. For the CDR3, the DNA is TGTGCCCCCCGGGGACAGCGGAACACTGAAGCTTTCTTT.

Written as DNA, the CDR3 is TGTGCCAGTCAGACTAGCGGTACCACAGATACGCAGTATTTT. It yields the protein CASQTSGTTDTQYF. This rearrangement joins TRBV28 to TRBJ2-3, with 9 bases identical to TRBD2. With 9 bases clipped from V and 2 bases from J, the junction kept 6 bases outside the gene matches. CDR3 length equals 14 residues. Germline V gene sequence: CDR1 MDHEN, CDR2 SYDVKM.

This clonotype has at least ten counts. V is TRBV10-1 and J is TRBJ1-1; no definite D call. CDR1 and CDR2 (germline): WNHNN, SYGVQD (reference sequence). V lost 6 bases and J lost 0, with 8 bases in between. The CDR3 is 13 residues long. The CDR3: CASRGQVNTEAFF. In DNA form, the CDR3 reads TGCGCCAGCAGGGGCCAGGTGAACACTGAAGCTTTCTTT.

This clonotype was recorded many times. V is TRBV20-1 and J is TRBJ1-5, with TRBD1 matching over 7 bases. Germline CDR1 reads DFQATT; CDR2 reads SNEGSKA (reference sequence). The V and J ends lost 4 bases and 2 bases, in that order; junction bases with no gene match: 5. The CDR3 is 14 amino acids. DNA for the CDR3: TGCAGTGCTACCGTCACAGGGGGCAATCAGCCCCAGCATTTT. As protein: CSATVTGGNQPQHF.

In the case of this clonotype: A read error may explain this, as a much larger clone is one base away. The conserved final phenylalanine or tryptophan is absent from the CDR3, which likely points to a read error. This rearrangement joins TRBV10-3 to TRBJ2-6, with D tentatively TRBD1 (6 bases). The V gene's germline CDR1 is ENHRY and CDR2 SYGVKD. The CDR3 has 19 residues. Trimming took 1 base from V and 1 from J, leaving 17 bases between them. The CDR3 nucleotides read TGTGCCATCAGTGAGTGGTCACAGGGTGGAACGTCTGGGGCCAACGTCCTGACTTAC. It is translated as CAISEWSQGGTSGANVLTY.

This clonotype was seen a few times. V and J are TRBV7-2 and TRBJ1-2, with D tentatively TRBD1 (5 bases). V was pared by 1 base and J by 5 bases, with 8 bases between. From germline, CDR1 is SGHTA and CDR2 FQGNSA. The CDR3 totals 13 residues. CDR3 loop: CASSLVGEYGYTF. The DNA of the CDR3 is TGTGCCAGCAGCTTAGTAGGGGAATATGGCTACACCTTC. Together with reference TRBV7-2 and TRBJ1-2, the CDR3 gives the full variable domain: GAGVSQSPSNKVTEKGKDVELRCDPISGHTALYWYRQSLGQGLEFLIYFQGNSAPDKSGLPSDRFSAERTGGSVSTLTIQRTQQEDSAVYLCASSLVGEYGYTFGSGTRLTVV.